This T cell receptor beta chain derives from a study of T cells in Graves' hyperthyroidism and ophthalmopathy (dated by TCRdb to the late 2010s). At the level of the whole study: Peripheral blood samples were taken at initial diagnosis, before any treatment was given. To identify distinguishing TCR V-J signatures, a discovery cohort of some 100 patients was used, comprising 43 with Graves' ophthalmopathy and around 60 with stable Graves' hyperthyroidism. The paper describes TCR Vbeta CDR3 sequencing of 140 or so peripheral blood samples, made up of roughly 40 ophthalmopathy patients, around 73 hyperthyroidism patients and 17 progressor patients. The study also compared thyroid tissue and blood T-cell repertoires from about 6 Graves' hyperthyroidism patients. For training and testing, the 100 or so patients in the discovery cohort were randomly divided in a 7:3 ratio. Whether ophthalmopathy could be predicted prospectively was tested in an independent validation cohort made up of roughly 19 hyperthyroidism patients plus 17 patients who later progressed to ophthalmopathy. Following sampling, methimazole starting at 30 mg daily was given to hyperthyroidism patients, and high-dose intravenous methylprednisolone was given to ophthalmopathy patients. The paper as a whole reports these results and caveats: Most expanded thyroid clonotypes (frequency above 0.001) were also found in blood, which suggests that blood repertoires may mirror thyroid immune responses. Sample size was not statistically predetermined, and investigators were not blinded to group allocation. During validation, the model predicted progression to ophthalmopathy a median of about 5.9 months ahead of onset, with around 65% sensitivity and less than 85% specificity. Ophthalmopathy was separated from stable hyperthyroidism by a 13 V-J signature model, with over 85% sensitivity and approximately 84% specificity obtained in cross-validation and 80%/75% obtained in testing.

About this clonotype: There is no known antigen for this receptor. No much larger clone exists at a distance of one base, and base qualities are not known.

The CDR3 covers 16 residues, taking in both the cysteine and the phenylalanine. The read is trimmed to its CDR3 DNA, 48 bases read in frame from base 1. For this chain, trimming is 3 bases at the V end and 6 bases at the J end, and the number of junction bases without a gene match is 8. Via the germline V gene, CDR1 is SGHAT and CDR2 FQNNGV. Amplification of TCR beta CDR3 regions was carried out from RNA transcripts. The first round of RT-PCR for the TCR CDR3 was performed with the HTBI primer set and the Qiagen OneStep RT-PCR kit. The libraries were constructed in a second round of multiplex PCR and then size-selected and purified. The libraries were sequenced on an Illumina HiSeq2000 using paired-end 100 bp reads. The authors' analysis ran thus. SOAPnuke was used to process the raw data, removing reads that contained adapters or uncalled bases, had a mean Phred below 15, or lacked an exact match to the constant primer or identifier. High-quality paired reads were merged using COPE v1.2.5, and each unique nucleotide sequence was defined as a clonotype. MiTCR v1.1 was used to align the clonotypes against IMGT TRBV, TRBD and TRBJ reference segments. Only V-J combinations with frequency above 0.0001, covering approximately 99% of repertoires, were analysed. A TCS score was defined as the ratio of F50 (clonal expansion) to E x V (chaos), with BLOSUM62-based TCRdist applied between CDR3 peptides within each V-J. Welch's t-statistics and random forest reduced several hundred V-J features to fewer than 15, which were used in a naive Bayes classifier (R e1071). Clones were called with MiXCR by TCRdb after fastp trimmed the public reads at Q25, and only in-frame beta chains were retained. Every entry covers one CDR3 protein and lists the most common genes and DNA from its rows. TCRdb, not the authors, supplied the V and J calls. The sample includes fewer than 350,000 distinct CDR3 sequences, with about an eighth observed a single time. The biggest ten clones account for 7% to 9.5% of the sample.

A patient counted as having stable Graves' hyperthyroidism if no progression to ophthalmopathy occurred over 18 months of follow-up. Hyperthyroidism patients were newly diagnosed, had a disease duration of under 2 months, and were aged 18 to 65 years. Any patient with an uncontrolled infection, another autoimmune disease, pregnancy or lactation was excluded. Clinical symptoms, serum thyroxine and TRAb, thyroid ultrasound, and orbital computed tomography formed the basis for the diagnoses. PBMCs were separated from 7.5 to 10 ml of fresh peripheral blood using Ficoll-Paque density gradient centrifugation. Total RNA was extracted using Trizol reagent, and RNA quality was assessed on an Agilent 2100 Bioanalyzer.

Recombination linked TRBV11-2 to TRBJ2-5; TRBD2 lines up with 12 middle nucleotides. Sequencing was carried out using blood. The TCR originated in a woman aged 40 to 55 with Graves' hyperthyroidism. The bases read TGTGCCAGCAGCTTTCTAGCGGGAGGGCCTACGAAGACCCAGTACTTC. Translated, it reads CASSFLAGGPTKTQYF.